This TCR beta chain was observed in a study of blood T cell repertoires in COVID-19. Study at large: Italy, Spain and the United States were the sources of the convalescent and acute COVID-19 samples. Nucleic acid was either cDNA or gDNA, and it came from T cells, B-cell-depleted T cells, or PBMCs.

Per the study methods: Quantification of nucleated cells was approximated via reference gene primer amplification. Profiled with immunoSEQ multiplex PCR; TCRdb holds only in-frame clones, not every one. The DNA was the basis for D and trimming; V, J and clone size are from that table. The table lists roughly 200,000 clones, over 70% of them singletons. Germline assignment: CDR1 SGHDT and CDR2 YYEEEE. The CDR3 is made up of 11 amino acids. Between the trimmed V and J ends, which lost 4 bases and 7 bases, there was a span of 8 bases. This receptor was taken from a man aged 55 to 70 with acute or convalescent COVID-19. Sequencing used peripheral blood. V is TRBV5-6 and J is TRBJ1-2, with TRBD1 as a possible D gene (5 bases). CDR3 DNA: TGTGCCAGCAGCATTAGGGGTGGCTACACCTTC. Amino acid sequence: CASSIRGGYTF.